This TCR beta chain was obtained from a study of siplizumab effects on memory and regulatory T cells. Profiling relied on immunoSEQ multiplex PCR, and the TCRdb table lists in-frame clones only, not all of them. The top ten clones hold around 2.6% of a sample with about 100,000 clones, 75% to 95% of them seen once. This CDR3 is 15 amino acids long. Germline-derived CDR1 and CDR2 are SGHRS and YFSETQ. V trimming: 4 bases; J trimming: 6 bases; junction bases outside the gene matches: 11. The sequenced material came from CD4+ T cells sorted from blood. The receptor comes from a human donor in good health. Some clones in this sample may be carry-over from other donors' samples. The V and J genes are TRBV5-1 and TRBJ2-7, with 9 bases fitting TRBD2. The CDR3 is CASSGELAGATEQYF. In nucleotides, the CDR3 is TGCGCCAGCAGCGGAGAACTAGCGGGTGCTACCGAGCAGTACTTC.